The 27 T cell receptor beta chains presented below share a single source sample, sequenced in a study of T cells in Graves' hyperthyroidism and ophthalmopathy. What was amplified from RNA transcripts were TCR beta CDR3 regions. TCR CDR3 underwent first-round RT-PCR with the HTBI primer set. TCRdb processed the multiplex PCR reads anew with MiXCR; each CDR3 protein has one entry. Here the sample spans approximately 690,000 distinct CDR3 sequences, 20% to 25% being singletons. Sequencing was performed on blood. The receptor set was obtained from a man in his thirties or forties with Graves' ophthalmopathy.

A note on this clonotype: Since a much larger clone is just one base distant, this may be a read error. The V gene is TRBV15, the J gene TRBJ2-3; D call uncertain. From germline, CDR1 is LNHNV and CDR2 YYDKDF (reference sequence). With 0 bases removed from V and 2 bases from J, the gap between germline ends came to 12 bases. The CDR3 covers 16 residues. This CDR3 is CATSRESGGTTDTQYF. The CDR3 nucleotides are TGTGCCACCAGCAGAGAATCGGGCGGAACCACAGATACGCAGTATTTT.

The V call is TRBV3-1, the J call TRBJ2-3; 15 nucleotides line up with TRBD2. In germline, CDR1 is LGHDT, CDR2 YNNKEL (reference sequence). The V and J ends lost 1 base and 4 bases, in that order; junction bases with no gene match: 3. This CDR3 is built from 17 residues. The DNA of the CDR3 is TGTGCCAGCAGCCAAGTGGGGACTAGCGGGAGGTCAGATACGCAGTATTTT. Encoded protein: CASSQVGTSGRSDTQYF.

The CDR3 DNA sequence: TGCGCCAGCAGCTTAGGAACTAGCGGGAAGGACTACAATGAGCAGTTCTTC. Amino acids: CASSLGTSGKDYNEQFF. The V and J genes are TRBV5-1 and TRBJ2-1, with 10 bases fitting TRBD2. This CDR3 is 17 amino acids long. Germline loops: CDR1 SGHRS, CDR2 YFSETQ. After removal of 2 bases from V and 3 bases from J, the junction contained 8 bases not matched to a gene.

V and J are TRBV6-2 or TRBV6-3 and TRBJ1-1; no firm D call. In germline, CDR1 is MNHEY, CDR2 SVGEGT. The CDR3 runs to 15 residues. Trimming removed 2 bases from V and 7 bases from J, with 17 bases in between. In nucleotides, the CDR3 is TGTGCCAGCAGTTACCTAGCACGAGACACCAGTGAAGCTTTCTTT. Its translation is CASSYLARDTSEAFF.

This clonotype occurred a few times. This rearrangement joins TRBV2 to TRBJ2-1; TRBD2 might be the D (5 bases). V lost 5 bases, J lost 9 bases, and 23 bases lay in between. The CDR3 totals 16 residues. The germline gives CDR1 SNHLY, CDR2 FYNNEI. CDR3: CASSMARIEGSGEQFF. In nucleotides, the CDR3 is TGTGCCAGCAGTATGGCCCGAATAGAGGGATCAGGTGAGCAGTTCTTC.

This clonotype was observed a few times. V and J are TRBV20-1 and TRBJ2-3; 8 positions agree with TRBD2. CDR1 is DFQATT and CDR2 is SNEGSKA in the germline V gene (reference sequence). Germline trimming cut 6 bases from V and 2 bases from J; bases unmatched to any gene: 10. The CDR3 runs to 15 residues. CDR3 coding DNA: TGCAGTGCAACGGGGGGGTCGTCGGACACAGATACGCAGTATTTT. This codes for CSATGGSSDTDTQYF.

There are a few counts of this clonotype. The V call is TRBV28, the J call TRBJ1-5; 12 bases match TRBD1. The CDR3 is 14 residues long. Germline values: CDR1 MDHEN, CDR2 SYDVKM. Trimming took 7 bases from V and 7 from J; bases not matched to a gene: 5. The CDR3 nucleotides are TGTGCCAGCAAGGCGGGACAGGGGGCCCAGCCCCAGCATTTT. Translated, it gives CASKAGQGAQPQHF. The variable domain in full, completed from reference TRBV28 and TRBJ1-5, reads DVKVTQSSRYLVKRTGEKVFLECVQDMDHENMFWYRQDPGLGLRLIYFSYDVKMKEKGDIPEGYSVSREKKERFSLILESASTNQTSMYLCASKAGQGAQPQHFGDGTRLSIL.

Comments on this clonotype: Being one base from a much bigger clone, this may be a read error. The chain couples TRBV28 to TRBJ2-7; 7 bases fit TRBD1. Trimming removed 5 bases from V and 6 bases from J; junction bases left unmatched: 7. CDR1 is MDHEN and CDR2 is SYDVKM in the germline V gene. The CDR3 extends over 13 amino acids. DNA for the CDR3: TGTGCCAGCAGTCACGGACAGGACTGCGAGCAGTACTTC. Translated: CASSHGQDCEQYF.

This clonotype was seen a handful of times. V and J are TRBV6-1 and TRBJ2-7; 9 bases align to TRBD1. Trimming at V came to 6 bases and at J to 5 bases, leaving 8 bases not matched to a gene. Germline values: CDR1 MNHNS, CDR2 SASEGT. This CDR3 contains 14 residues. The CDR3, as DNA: TGTGCCAGCAGATACAGGGGGCTTAAAGACGAGCAGTACTTC. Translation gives CASRYRGLKDEQYF.

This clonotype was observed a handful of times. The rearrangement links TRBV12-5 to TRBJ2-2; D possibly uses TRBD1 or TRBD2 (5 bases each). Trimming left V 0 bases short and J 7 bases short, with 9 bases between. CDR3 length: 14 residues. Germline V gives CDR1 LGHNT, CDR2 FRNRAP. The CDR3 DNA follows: TGTGCTAGTGGTTTGGTCGAGGGGATCGGGGAGCTGTTTTTT. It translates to CASGLVEGIGELFF.

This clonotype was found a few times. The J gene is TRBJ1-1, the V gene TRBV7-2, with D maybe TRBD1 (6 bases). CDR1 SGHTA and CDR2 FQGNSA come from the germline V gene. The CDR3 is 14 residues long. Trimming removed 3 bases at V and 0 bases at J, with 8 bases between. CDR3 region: CASSFEGVNTEAFF. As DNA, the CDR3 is TGTGCCAGCAGCTTCGAGGGGGTGAACACTGAAGCTTTCTTT.

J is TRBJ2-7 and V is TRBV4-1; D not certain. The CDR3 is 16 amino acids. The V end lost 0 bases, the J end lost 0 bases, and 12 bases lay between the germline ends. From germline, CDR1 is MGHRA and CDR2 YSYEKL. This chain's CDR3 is CASSQDIQRPSYEQYF. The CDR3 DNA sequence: TGCGCCAGCAGCCAAGATATACAGAGGCCCTCCTACGAGCAGTACTTC.

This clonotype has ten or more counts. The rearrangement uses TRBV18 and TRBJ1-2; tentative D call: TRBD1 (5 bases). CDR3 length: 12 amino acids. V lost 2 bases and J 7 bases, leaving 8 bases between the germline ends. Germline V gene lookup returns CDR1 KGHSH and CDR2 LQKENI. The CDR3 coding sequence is TGTGCCAGCTCACCAGACGGGGCTGGCTACACCTTC. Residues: CASSPDGAGYTF.

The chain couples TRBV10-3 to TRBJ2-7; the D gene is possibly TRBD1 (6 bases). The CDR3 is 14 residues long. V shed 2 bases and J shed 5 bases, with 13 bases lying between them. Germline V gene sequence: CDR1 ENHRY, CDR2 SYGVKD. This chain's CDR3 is CAISEKGESNEQYF. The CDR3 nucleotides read TGTGCCATCAGTGAGAAGGGGGAGAGCAACGAGCAGTACTTC.

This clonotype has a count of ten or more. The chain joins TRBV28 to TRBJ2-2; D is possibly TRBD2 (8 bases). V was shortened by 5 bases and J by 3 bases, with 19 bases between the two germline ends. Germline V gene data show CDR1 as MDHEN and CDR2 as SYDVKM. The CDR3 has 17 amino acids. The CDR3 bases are TGTGCCAGCAGTCTCAACAGGGGACTAGAGGACACCGGGGAGCTGTTTTTT. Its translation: CASSLNRGLEDTGELFF.

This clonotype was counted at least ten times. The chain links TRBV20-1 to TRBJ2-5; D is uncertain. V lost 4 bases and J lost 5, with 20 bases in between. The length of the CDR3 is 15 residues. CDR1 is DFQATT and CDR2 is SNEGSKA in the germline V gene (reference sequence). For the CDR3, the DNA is TGCAGTGCTACATACACAGACCAGGTGGTGGAGACCCAGTACTTC. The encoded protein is CSATYTDQVVETQYF.

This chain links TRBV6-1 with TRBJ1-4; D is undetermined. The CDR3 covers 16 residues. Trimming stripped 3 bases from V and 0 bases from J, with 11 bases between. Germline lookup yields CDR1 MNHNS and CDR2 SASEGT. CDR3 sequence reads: CASSDYDRPTNEKLFF. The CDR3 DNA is TGTGCCAGCAGTGACTACGACCGACCAACTAATGAAAAACTGTTTTTT.

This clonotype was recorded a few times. The CDR3 region has the DNA TGCAGCGTTGACCAGGGGAACTATGGCTACACCTTC. Protein: CSVDQGNYGYTF. J is TRBJ1-2 and V is TRBV29-1; D possibly corresponds to TRBD1 (6 bases). This CDR3 contains 12 residues. The germline CDR1 and CDR2 sequences are SQVTM and ANQGSEA. V was pared by 3 bases and J by 2 bases, with 7 bases between. Complete variable domain (other parts from reference TRBV29-1 and TRBJ1-2): SAVISQKPSRDICQRGTSLTIQCQVDSQVTMMFWYRQQPGQSLTLIATANQGSEATYESGFVIDKFPISRPNLTFSTLTVSNMSPEDSSIYLCSVDQGNYGYTFGSGTRLTVV.

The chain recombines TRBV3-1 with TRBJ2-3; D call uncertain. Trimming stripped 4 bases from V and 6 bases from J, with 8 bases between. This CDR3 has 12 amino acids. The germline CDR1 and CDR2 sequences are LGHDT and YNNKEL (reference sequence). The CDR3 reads CASSPTEDTQYF. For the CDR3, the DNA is TGTGCCAGCAGCCCTACGGAGGATACGCAGTATTTT.

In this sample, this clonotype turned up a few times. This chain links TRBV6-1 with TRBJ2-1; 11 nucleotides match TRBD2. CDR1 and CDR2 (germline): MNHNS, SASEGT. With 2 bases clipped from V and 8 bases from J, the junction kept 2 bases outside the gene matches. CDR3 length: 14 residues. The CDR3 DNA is TGTGCCAGCAGTGAACTAGCGGGGGGCGATGAGCAGTTCTTC. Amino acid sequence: CASSELAGGDEQFF.

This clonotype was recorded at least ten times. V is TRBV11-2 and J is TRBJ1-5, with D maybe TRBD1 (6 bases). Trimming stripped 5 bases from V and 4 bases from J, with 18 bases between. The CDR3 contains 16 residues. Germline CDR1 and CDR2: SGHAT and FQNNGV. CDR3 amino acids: CASSEQGGAHNQPQHF. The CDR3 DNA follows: TGTGCCAGCAGCGAACAGGGTGGGGCGCATAATCAGCCCCAGCATTTT.

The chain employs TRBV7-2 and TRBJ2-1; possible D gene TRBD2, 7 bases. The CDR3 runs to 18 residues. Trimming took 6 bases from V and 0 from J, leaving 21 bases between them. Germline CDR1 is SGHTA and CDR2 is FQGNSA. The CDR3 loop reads CASRRGGKIRSSYNEQFF. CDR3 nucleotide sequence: TGTGCCAGCAGGAGGGGGGGCAAGATTAGGAGCTCCTACAATGAGCAGTTCTTC.

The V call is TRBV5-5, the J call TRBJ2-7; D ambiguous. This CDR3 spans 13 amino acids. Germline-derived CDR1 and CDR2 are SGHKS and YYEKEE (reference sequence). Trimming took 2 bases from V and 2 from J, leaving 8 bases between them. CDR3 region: CASSFPQAYEQYF. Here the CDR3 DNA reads TGTGCCAGCAGCTTTCCCCAGGCCTACGAGCAGTACTTC.

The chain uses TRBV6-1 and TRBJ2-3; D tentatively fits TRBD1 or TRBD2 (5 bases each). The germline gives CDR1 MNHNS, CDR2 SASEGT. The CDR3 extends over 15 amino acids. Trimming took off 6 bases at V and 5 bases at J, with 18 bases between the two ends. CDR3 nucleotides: TGTGCCAGCAGCTTCAGGGCTAGCTCGAGAGATACGCAGTATTTT. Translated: CASSFRASSRDTQYF.

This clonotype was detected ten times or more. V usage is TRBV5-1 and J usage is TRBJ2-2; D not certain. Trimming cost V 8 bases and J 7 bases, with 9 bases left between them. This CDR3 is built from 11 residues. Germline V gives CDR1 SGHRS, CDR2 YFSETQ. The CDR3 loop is CASKENGELFF. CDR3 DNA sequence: TGCGCCAGTAAGGAGAACGGGGAGCTGTTTTTT.

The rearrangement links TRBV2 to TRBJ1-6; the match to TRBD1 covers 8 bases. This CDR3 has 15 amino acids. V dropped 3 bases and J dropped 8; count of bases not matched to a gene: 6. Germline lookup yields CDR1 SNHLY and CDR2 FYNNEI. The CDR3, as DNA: TGTGCCAGCAGTGACTTCGGACAGGGAGATTCACCCCTCCACTTT. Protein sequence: CASSDFGQGDSPLHF.

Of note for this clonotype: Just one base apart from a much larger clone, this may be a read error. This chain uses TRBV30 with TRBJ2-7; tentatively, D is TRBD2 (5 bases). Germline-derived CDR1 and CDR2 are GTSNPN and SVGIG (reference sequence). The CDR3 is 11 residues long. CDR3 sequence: CAWTGSGEQCF. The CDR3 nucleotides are TGTGCCTGGACAGGAAGCGGCGAGCAGTGCTTC.